Below are 26 T cell receptor beta chains sequenced from a single sample in a study of human T cells and chemical hapten exposure. Extraction yielded total RNA from whole blood (unfractionated). TCRdb recomputed calls from the 5' RACE reads with MiXCR, one row per CDR3 protein. This sample carries 81,000 or so distinct CDR3 sequences, roughly 7.7% of them seen once, and the ten largest clones take under 3%. The receptors originated from a male donor in good health.

The rearrangement uses TRBV6-5 and TRBJ2-1; 8 bases are a match to TRBD2. CDR3 length: 13 residues. The V segment lost 8 bases and the J segment 8 bases; nucleotides outside the gene matches: 8. The germline gives CDR1 MNHEY, CDR2 SVGAGI. The CDR3 is CASESGSGDEQFF. DNA of the CDR3: TGTGCCAGCGAAAGCGGGAGCGGGGATGAGCAGTTCTTC.

The V call is TRBV7-9, the J call TRBJ2-3; D not certain. CDR1 and CDR2 (germline): SEHNR, FQNEAQ (reference sequence). The V and J ends lost 5 bases and 2 bases respectively, with 14 bases between them. This CDR3 contains 15 residues. CDR3 in amino acids: CASSPVTGLTDTQYF. CDR3 DNA sequence: TGTGCCAGCAGCCCCGTCACGGGTCTCACAGATACGCAGTATTTT.

This chain links TRBV29-1 with TRBJ1-1; 8 positions agree with TRBD1. V shed 4 bases and J 4 bases; nucleotides not matched to a gene: 5. Germline CDR1 SQVTM, CDR2 ANQGSEA. This CDR3 region has 13 residues. The CDR3 protein is CSVAPGGGTEAFF. In nucleotides, the CDR3 is TGCAGCGTTGCCCCAGGGGGCGGCACTGAAGCTTTCTTT.

This clonotype was picked up many times. V usage is TRBV7-9 and J usage is TRBJ1-5; 8 positions agree with TRBD1. The CDR3 covers 13 residues. Per germline, CDR1 SEHNR and CDR2 FQNEAQ (reference sequence). The V segment lost 5 bases and the J segment 9 bases; nucleotides outside the gene matches: 6. In DNA, the CDR3 is TGTGCCAGCAGCAACAGGGGGGATCGGCCCCAGCATTTT. Translated, it gives CASSNRGDRPQHF.

This clonotype came up many times. The chain employs TRBV11-2 and TRBJ2-7, with 11 bases identical to TRBD2. Germline assignment: CDR1 SGHAT and CDR2 FQNNGV. Trimming at V came to 4 bases and at J to 6 bases, leaving 11 bases not matched to a gene. CDR3 length equals 16 residues. DNA for the CDR3: TGTGCCAGCAGCTCTGTGCTAGGGCTAGCGGGAGGCGAGCAGTACTTC. Amino acids: CASSSVLGLAGGEQYF. The variable domain in full, completed from reference TRBV11-2 and TRBJ2-7, reads EAGVAQSPRYKIIEKRQSVAFWCNPISGHATLYWYQQILGQGPKLLIQFQNNGVVDDSQLPKDRFSAERLKGVDSTLKIQPAKLEDSAVYLCASSSVLGLAGGEQYFGPGTRLTVT.

This clonotype was seen a handful of times. The rearrangement joins TRBV20-1 to TRBJ2-7; no clear D. Looked up from germline, CDR1 is DFQATT and CDR2 is SNEGSKA (reference sequence). The CDR3 is made up of 14 amino acids. V dropped 0 bases and J dropped 5 bases, with 14 bases sitting between them. CDR3 region: CSARDRRGNDEQYF. Here the CDR3 DNA reads TGCAGTGCTAGAGATCGGCGAGGAAACGACGAGCAGTACTTC.

This clonotype was seen a handful of times. V usage is TRBV30 and J usage is TRBJ1-1, with D unresolved. The germline gives CDR1 GTSNPN, CDR2 SVGIG (reference sequence). The CDR3 runs to 14 residues. Trimming took off 0 bases at V and 1 base at J, with 9 bases between the two ends. Written as DNA, the CDR3 is TGTGCCTGGAGTGTAGCAATGGGGAACACTGAAGCTTTCTTT. This encodes CAWSVAMGNTEAFF. The full variable domain, rest sourced from reference TRBV30 and TRBJ1-1, is SQTIHQWPATLVQPVGSPLSLECTVEGTSNPNLYWYRQAAGRGLQLLFYSVGIGQISSEVPQNLSASRPQDRQFILSSKKLLLSDSGFYLCAWSVAMGNTEAFFGQGTRLTVV.

This clonotype has more than one count but fewer than ten. The chain carries TRBV27 and TRBJ2-7; 8 bases align to TRBD2. The trim removed 5 bases at V and 3 bases at J, leaving 3 bases unmatched. Germline lookup yields CDR1 MNHEY and CDR2 SMNVEV (reference sequence). This CDR3 is 13 amino acids long. CDR3 in amino acids: CASSPGTSYEQYF. CDR3 in DNA: TGTGCCAGCAGTCCCGGGACTAGCTACGAGCAGTACTTC.

This clonotype has just a few counts. This chain joins TRBV6-1 and TRBJ2-1, with TRBD2 matching 14 bases. The CDR3 is made up of 20 amino acids. From germline, CDR1 is MNHNS and CDR2 SASEGT. V shed 5 bases and J 4 bases; nucleotides not matched to a gene: 16. This CDR3 is CASSPGTSGRGGRGYNEQFF. As DNA, the CDR3 is TGTGCCAGCAGTCCGGGGACTAGCGGGAGAGGGGGACGAGGATACAATGAGCAGTTCTTC.

In this sample, this clonotype turned up many times. CDR3 sequence reads: CASSLLTGRLNNEQFF. The CDR3 DNA follows: TGCGCCAGCAGCCTCTTGACAGGGAGGTTGAATAATGAGCAGTTCTTC. The chain carries TRBV5-1 and TRBJ2-1; tentatively, D is TRBD1 (7 bases). The CDR3 runs 16 residues. V was trimmed by 4 bases and J by 7 bases, leaving 21 bases between them. The germline V gene encodes CDR1 SGHRS and CDR2 YFSETQ. Drawing the rest from reference TRBV5-1 and TRBJ2-1, the complete variable domain is KAGVTQTPRYLIKTRGQQVTLSCSPISGHRSVSWYQQTPGQGLQFLFEYFSETQRNKGNFPGRFSGRQFSNSRSEMNVSTLELGDSALYLCASSLLTGRLNNEQFFGPGTRLTVL.

This clonotype has a handful of counts. This chain connects TRBV7-6 to TRBJ1-6; D unresolved. V gave up 5 bases and J gave up 4 bases, with 6 bases separating them. The CDR3 covers 13 residues. CDR1 and CDR2 from the germline V gene are SGHVS and FNYEAQ. CDR3 protein: CASSREYNSPLHF. The CDR3 coding sequence is TGTGCCAGCAGCCGAGAGTATAATTCACCCCTCCACTTT.

This clonotype was detected ten times or more. The J gene is TRBJ2-7, the V gene TRBV20-1; 9 bases are shared with TRBD1. This CDR3 has 15 residues. The junction had 9 bases not matched to a gene; V was cut back by 1 base and J by 5 bases. The germline V gene encodes CDR1 DFQATT and CDR2 SNEGSKA (reference sequence). CDR3 amino acids: CSARGSHRGQDEQYF. The CDR3 DNA follows: TGCAGTGCTAGAGGGTCACACAGGGGGCAGGACGAGCAGTACTTC.

The chain employs TRBV13 and TRBJ1-2; D is perhaps TRBD1 (6 bases). V gave up 4 bases and J gave up 8 bases, with 14 bases separating them. The CDR3 consists of 13 residues. Germline CDR1 PRHDT, CDR2 FYEKMQ (reference sequence). CDR3 DNA: TGTGCCAGCAGCTCCCAGGCAGGGGTCGGCTACACCTTC. Protein: CASSSQAGVGYTF. Full variable domain (missing parts from reference TRBV13 and TRBJ1-2): AAGVIQSPRHLIKEKRETATLKCYPIPRHDTVYWYQQGPGQDPQFLISFYEKMQSDKGSIPDRFSAQQFSDYHSELNMSSLELGDSALYFCASSSQAGVGYTFGSGTRLTVV.

The V and J genes are TRBV12-3 or TRBV12-4 and TRBJ1-1; D ambiguous. V gave up 3 bases and J gave up 3 bases, with 11 bases separating them. The CDR3 consists of 14 residues. In nucleotides, the CDR3 is TGTGCCAGCAGTTTTCAAAGTCTGGACACTGAAGCTTTCTTT. Its protein is CASSFQSLDTEAFF.

The chain employs TRBV27 and TRBJ2-7; 9 bases are shared with TRBD1. J gave up 6 bases and V 3 bases, and 6 bases lay outside the gene matches. The CDR3 length is 14 residues. Germline CDR1 reads MNHEY; CDR2 reads SMNVEV (reference sequence). The CDR3: CASSFEDRGGEQYF. The CDR3 DNA reads TGTGCCAGCAGTTTCGAGGACAGGGGTGGCGAGCAGTACTTC.

This clonotype was seen ten or more times. The gene calls are TRBV6-5 and TRBJ1-1; D might be TRBD1 (6 bases). Germline CDR1 MNHEY, CDR2 SVGAGI. The CDR3 spans 13 residues. V lost 7 bases to trimming and J lost 3 bases, with 12 bases between them. CDR3 in amino acids: CASTQYRDTEAFF. The CDR3, as DNA: TGTGCCAGCACACAGTACAGGGACACTGAAGCTTTCTTT.

This clonotype was seen a few times. The genes are TRBV9 and TRBJ1-1, with 7 bases aligning to TRBD1. V lost 4 bases, J lost 7 bases, and 4 bases stayed unmatched. The CDR3 runs 12 residues. The germline gives CDR1 SGDLS, CDR2 YYNGEE. The CDR3: CASSHWDSEAFF. CDR3 in DNA: TGTGCCAGCAGCCACTGGGACAGTGAAGCTTTCTTT. Full variable domain (missing parts from reference TRBV9 and TRBJ1-1): DSGVTQTPKHLITATGQRVTLRCSPRSGDLSVYWYQQSLDQGLQFLIQYYNGEERAKGNILERFSAQQFPDLHSELNLSSLELGDSALYFCASSHWDSEAFFGQGTRLTVV.

This clonotype showed up just a few times. CDR3 region: CASSHLGRTSPVMNEQFF. The DNA for the CDR3 is TGCGCCAGCAGCCATTTGGGCAGGACTAGCCCAGTTATGAATGAGCAGTTCTTC. The genes are TRBV4-1 and TRBJ2-1; 8 bases agree with TRBD2. The length of the CDR3 is 18 residues. V trimming: 3 bases; J trimming: 7 bases; junction bases outside the gene matches: 17. The germline gives CDR1 MGHRA, CDR2 YSYEKL.

This clonotype was observed at least ten times. The genes are TRBV10-3 and TRBJ2-3, with 13 bases that match TRBD2. Germline assignment: CDR1 ENHRY and CDR2 SYGVKD. V shed 11 bases and J 4 bases; nucleotides not matched to a gene: 6. There are 14 residues in the CDR3. This chain's CDR3 is CAATTSGRADTQYF. Written as DNA, the CDR3 is TGTGCCGCCACCACTAGCGGGAGGGCAGATACGCAGTATTTT.

This clonotype was detected ten times or more. The J gene is TRBJ1-6, the V gene TRBV12-3 or TRBV12-4, with D possibly TRBD1 on 6 matching bases. Deletions cut 5 bases from V and 7 bases from J, with 9 bases between. The CDR3 is made up of 13 amino acids. CDR3 sequence reads: CASSRTVNSPLHF. The CDR3 DNA is TGTGCCAGCAGTAGGACAGTCAATTCACCCCTCCACTTT.

This clonotype was observed many times. The rearrangement links TRBV29-1 to TRBJ2-5; D possibly matches TRBD1 or TRBD2 (6 bases each). CDR1 is SQVTM, CDR2 ANQGSEA, per germline. V dropped 1 base and J dropped 8 bases, with 20 bases sitting between them. The CDR3 covers 15 residues. The CDR3 DNA is TGCAGCGTTGAAGGGGCAGGGGCGGGGTGGGCTACCCAGTACTTC. Protein product: CSVEGAGAGWATQYF.

The genes are TRBV29-1 and TRBJ2-1; 7 bases agree with TRBD2. The V gene end was trimmed by 5 bases and the J gene end by 1 base; junction bases not matched to a gene: 5. Germline V CDR1 and CDR2: SQVTM, ANQGSEA. This CDR3 region has 14 residues. CDR3 sequence: CSVRRETSYNEQFF. The CDR3, as DNA: TGCAGCGTTAGGCGGGAGACGTCCTACAATGAGCAGTTCTTC.

The J gene is TRBJ1-1, the V gene TRBV16; D gene ambiguous. The CDR3 extends over 13 amino acids. Trimming left V 0 bases short and J 0 bases short, with 2 bases between. From germline, CDR1 is KGHSY and CDR2 FQNENV. For the CDR3, the DNA is TGTGCCAGCAGCCAATCTGTGAACACTGAAGCTTTCTTT. It codes for CASSQSVNTEAFF.

The gene calls are TRBV6-6 and TRBJ2-5; TRBD2 agrees at 9 bases. V lost 4 bases and J lost 5; bases outside the gene matches: 8. This CDR3 spans 15 amino acids. CDR1 and CDR2 from the germline V gene are MNHNY and SVGAGI (reference sequence). CDR3 in DNA: TGTGCCAGCAGTTCCCTTAGCGGGAGCGGGGAGACCCAGTACTTC. This codes for CASSSLSGSGETQYF.

This clonotype was seen only a few times. The chain carries TRBV5-1 and TRBJ1-4, with D tentatively TRBD1 (5 bases). From germline, CDR1 is SGHRS and CDR2 YFSETQ. The ends were cut back, 4 bases at V and 7 bases at J, with 14 bases in the middle. The CDR3 sequence is 14 residues long. The CDR3 coding sequence is TGCGCCAGCAGCCTGGGACTCCGGGGTGAAAAACTGTTTTTT. Protein sequence: CASSLGLRGEKLFF. Based on the CDR3 plus reference TRBV5-1 and TRBJ1-4, the full variable domain is KAGVTQTPRYLIKTRGQQVTLSCSPISGHRSVSWYQQTPGQGLQFLFEYFSETQRNKGNFPGRFSGRQFSNSRSEMNVSTLELGDSALYLCASSLGLRGEKLFFGSGTQLSVL.

The rearrangement uses TRBV9 and TRBJ2-7, with 10 bases identical to TRBD2. The V segment lost 2 bases and the J segment 6 bases; nucleotides outside the gene matches: 5. The CDR3 has 14 residues. Germline loops: CDR1 SGDLS, CDR2 YYNGEE. CDR3: CASSVLSGGGEQYF. CDR3 in DNA: TGTGCCAGCAGCGTCTTAAGCGGGGGGGGCGAGCAGTACTTC. Drawing the rest from reference TRBV9 and TRBJ2-7, the complete variable domain is DSGVTQTPKHLITATGQRVTLRCSPRSGDLSVYWYQQSLDQGLQFLIQYYNGEERAKGNILERFSAQQFPDLHSELNLSSLELGDSALYFCASSVLSGGGEQYFGPGTRLTVT.